This TCR beta chain is drawn from a study of blood T cell repertoires in COVID-19. Study-level information: Whether acute or convalescent, the COVID-19 samples came from the United States, Italy and Spain.

Measured with immunoSEQ multiplex PCR; TCRdb has only the in-frame clones, and not every one. This table holds some 320,000 clones, around nine tenths found once. Adults between about 18 and 95 years of age took part from about two dozen US areas. Cohorts were assigned according to the clinical history that participants reported. Germline CDR1 is GTSNPN and CDR2 is SVGIG (reference sequence). The CDR3 length is 13 residues. V lost 2 bases and J lost 3, with 8 bases in between. The clonotype originates from a man between 60 and 70 years old who had recovered from COVID-19. V and J are TRBV30 and TRBJ1-5, with no clear D. The source material was PBMCs or T cells enriched from blood (not recorded which). This CDR3 is CAWSRGVNQPQHF. The CDR3 nucleotides are TGTGCCTGGAGTCGCGGGGTCAATCAGCCCCAGCATTTT. The full variable domain, with the rest looked up from reference TRBV30 and TRBJ1-5, is SQTIHQWPATLVQPVGSPLSLECTVEGTSNPNLYWYRQAAGRGLQLLFYSVGIGQISSEVPQNLSASRPQDRQFILSSKKLLLSDSGFYLCAWSRGVNQPQHFGDGTRLSIL.